Detailed here is one T cell receptor beta chain. The draw of peripheral blood yielded ten milliliters from each donor. A sample-barcoded 5' primer and a J-beta primer mix were used in a second PCR of roughly 7 to 11 cycles. From the 5' RACE reads, TCRdb called clonotypes with MiXCR, one entry per CDR3 protein. The table includes some 900,000 distinct CDR3 sequences, roughly 43% detected once. This entry belongs to a study of blood T cells in healthy people across ages. Per germline, CDR1 LNHNV and CDR2 YYDKDF (reference sequence). The CDR3 consists of 16 residues. The ends lost 2 bases at V and 2 bases at J; junction bases unmatched: 4.

The TCR originated in a man aged 25 to 40 in good health. Sequenced material: blood. The rearrangement links TRBV15 to TRBJ2-3; 10 bases line up with TRBD2. CDR3 DNA sequence: TGTGCCACCAGCAGACGGACTAGCGGTTACACAGATACGCAGTATTTT. Its protein product is CATSRRTSGYTDTQYF.